These 23 T cell receptor beta chains share one sample of origin, sequenced in a study of T cells in Graves' hyperthyroidism and ophthalmopathy. The TCR beta CDR3 regions underwent amplification using RNA transcripts as the source. The HTBI primer set served for first-round RT-PCR of the TCR CDR3. In TCRdb, the multiplex PCR reads were re-called with MiXCR into one record per CDR3 protein. There are just under 750,000 distinct CDR3 sequences in the sample; around 40% occur only once, and 30% to 40% lies in the top ten. Sequenced material: blood. These receptors were taken from a woman aged 40 to 49 with Graves' hyperthyroidism.

This clonotype has at least ten counts. The CDR3 nucleotides read TGTGCCACCAGCAAACAAGAAGAGACCCAGTACTTC. The encoded protein is CATSKQEETQYF. The chain employs TRBV15 and TRBJ2-5; D is unresolved. The CDR3 spans 12 residues. Germline V gene lookup returns CDR1 LNHNV and CDR2 YYDKDF (reference sequence). Trimming removed 4 bases from V and 3 bases from J, with 6 bases in between.

There are a few counts of this clonotype. The chain carries TRBV10-3 and TRBJ2-2, with a tentative D call TRBD2 (5 bases). The CDR3 sequence is 13 residues long. Trimming removed 9 bases from V and 6 bases from J, with 14 bases in between. Germline V gene sequence: CDR1 ENHRY, CDR2 SYGVKD. Here the CDR3 reads CAITRPGSGELFF. The CDR3 nucleotides are TGTGCCATAACTAGACCGGGCTCCGGGGAGCTGTTTTTT.

V and J are TRBV29-1 and TRBJ2-1; perhaps TRBD1 as D (5 bases). Between the trimmed V and J ends, which lost 3 bases and 7 bases, there was a span of 19 bases. CDR3 length equals 15 residues. Germline CDR1 SQVTM, CDR2 ANQGSEA. The CDR3 coding sequence is TGCAGCGTTGATGGTAGGGGAAGGTATAGAAATGAGCAGTTCTTC. It codes for CSVDGRGRYRNEQFF.

Regarding this clonotype: Germline is not matched at one junction end, which may reflect a read error. The V and J genes are TRBV9 and TRBJ1-6; a possible D gene is TRBD1 (6 bases). CDR3 size: 16 residues. Germline-derived CDR1 and CDR2 are SGDLS and YYNGEE. CDR3 region: CAGSAWGGHDNSPLHF. In nucleotides, the CDR3 is TGTGCCGGCAGCGCTTGGGGGGGACACGATAATTCACCCCTCCACTTT.

The gene calls are TRBV5-4 and TRBJ1-4, with D possibly matching TRBD1 (5 bases). V lost 0 bases to trimming and J lost 8 bases, with 14 bases between them. Germline CDR1 is SGHNT and CDR2 is YYREEE (reference sequence). There are 15 residues in the CDR3. CDR3 DNA: TGTGCCAGCAGCTTGGATGGGGCCGGGGGAGAAAAACTGTTTTTT. Amino acids: CASSLDGAGGEKLFF.

The chain combines TRBV7-2 with TRBJ2-2, with TRBD1 identical over 8 bases. V shed 3 bases, J shed 4 bases, and the junction held 7 bases outside the gene matches. CDR3 length: 16 amino acids. The germline V gene encodes CDR1 SGHTA and CDR2 FQGNSA. In DNA, the CDR3 is TGTGCCAGCAGCTTCCCGGCAGGGGGCGCCACCGGGGAGCTGTTTTTT. Its protein product is CASSFPAGGATGELFF.

J is TRBJ2-5 and V is TRBV29-1; TRBD1 aligns across 8 bases. Germline V gene lookup returns CDR1 SQVTM and CDR2 ANQGSEA. Losses at the gene ends were 4 bases for V and 9 bases for J; bases not matched to a gene: 13. This CDR3 region has 14 residues. CDR3 coding DNA: TGCAGCGTTGGTTGGGCAGGGGGCAATCAGCCCCAGTACTTC. Its protein is CSVGWAGGNQPQYF.

The gene calls are TRBV30 and TRBJ1-2, with TRBD1 identical over 11 bases. The J segment lost 6 bases and the V segment lost 5 bases, leaving 8 bases of the junction unmatched. Looked up from germline, CDR1 is GTSNPN and CDR2 is SVGIG (reference sequence). The length of the CDR3 is 14 residues. This CDR3 is CAWDRDRGIHGYTF. As DNA, the CDR3 is TGTGCCTGGGACCGGGACAGGGGGATCCATGGCTACACCTTC.

This clonotype was found many times. The chain is built from TRBV5-1 and TRBJ2-5; possibly TRBD1 for D (5 bases). V lost 0 bases and J lost 7, with 10 bases in between. Germline V lookup: CDR1 SGHRS, CDR2 YFSETQ. The CDR3 totals 13 residues. The CDR3 DNA follows: TGCGCCAGCAGCTTGGAACAGGCCGGGACCCAGTACTTC. As protein: CASSLEQAGTQYF.

This clonotype was found many times. This sequence joins TRBV24-1 and TRBJ2-5; TRBD1 might be the D (6 bases). CDR1 and CDR2 (germline): KGHDR, SFDVKD. V shed 2 bases and J shed 1 base, with 7 bases lying between them. The CDR3 totals 14 residues. As DNA, the CDR3 is TGTGCCACCAGTGATTGGGGGCTCCAAGAGACCCAGTACTTC. Protein product: CATSDWGLQETQYF.

The sample holds many counts of this clonotype. The chain couples TRBV29-1 to TRBJ2-6; no definite D call. Trimming shortened V by 4 bases and J by 0 bases, and 7 bases separated the two germline ends. CDR3 length: 14 amino acids. Germline V gives CDR1 SQVTM, CDR2 ANQGSEA. CDR3 protein: CSVAHVSGANVLTF. The DNA for the CDR3 is TGCAGCGTTGCTCACGTCTCTGGGGCCAACGTCCTGACTTTC.

The chain uses TRBV29-1 and TRBJ1-2; D is undetermined. Per germline, CDR1 SQVTM and CDR2 ANQGSEA. Trimming shortened V by 6 bases and J by 6 bases, and 14 bases separated the two germline ends. The CDR3 runs to 12 residues. CDR3 residues: CSVWGQSDGYTF. The CDR3 region has the DNA TGCAGCGTCTGGGGTCAATCAGATGGCTACACCTTC.

This clonotype was observed at least ten times. The V call is TRBV19, the J call TRBJ1-6; 8 nucleotides align to TRBD1. After removal of 4 bases from V and 11 bases from J, the junction contained 7 bases not matched to a gene. This CDR3 is 14 amino acids long. Germline values: CDR1 LNHDA, CDR2 SQIVND (reference sequence). CDR3 coding DNA: TGTGCCAGTAGTACGACAGGGGAGAACGCACCCCTCCACTTT. It specifies CASSTTGENAPLHF.

The chain couples TRBV20-1 to TRBJ1-5; 8 bases are shared with TRBD1. With V trimmed by 3 bases and J by 7 bases, 5 bases remained unmatched. This CDR3 comprises 13 residues. Germline values: CDR1 DFQATT, CDR2 SNEGSKA (reference sequence). The DNA for the CDR3 is TGCAGTGCTAGCCAGGGGGCAGGACAGCCCCAGCATTTT. Translated, it gives CSASQGAGQPQHF.

The chain carries TRBV29-1 and TRBJ1-1; D call uncertain. CDR1 and CDR2 (germline): SQVTM, ANQGSEA. The CDR3 totals 12 residues. The ends were cut back, 3 bases at V and 7 bases at J, with 12 bases in the middle. In nucleotides, the CDR3 is TGCAGCGTTGATTGGGGTATCGGTGAAGCTTTCTTT. Its protein is CSVDWGIGEAFF.

This chain joins TRBV7-9 and TRBJ2-6; 12 bases agree with TRBD2. The germline V gene encodes CDR1 SEHNR and CDR2 FQNEAQ (reference sequence). The CDR3 is made up of 18 amino acids. With 5 bases clipped from V and 3 bases from J, the junction kept 8 bases outside the gene matches. CDR3: CASSHGRLAGDGANVLTF. The CDR3 DNA follows: TGTGCCAGCAGCCACGGCAGACTAGCGGGGGATGGGGCCAACGTCCTGACTTTC.

As for this clonotype: Given a much more abundant clone one base away, this may be a read error. The chain uses TRBV19 and TRBJ1-2; D possibly corresponds to TRBD1 (5 bases). V was trimmed by 5 bases and J by 3 bases, leaving 16 bases between them. The germline gives CDR1 LNHDA, CDR2 SQIVND (reference sequence). CDR3 length equals 15 residues. The CDR3 region has the DNA TGTGCCAGTAGTCTGCCAGGGTTCCCTTACTATGGCTACACCTTC. Translating gives CASSLPGFPYYGYTF.

The CDR3 is CASSQLDGRPQHF. The CDR3 DNA follows: TGCGCCAGCAGCCAACTCGATGGGCGGCCCCAGCATTTT. The chain uses TRBV4-1 and TRBJ1-5, with unresolved D. Germline V gene data show CDR1 as MGHRA and CDR2 as YSYEKL. This CDR3 is 13 amino acids long. V lost 2 bases and J lost 9, with 11 bases in between.

The chain recombines TRBV12-3 or TRBV12-4 with TRBJ2-7; 10 bases are shared with TRBD1. Unmatched junction bases numbered 10, after V lost 6 bases and J lost 5 bases. This CDR3 is 15 amino acids long. The CDR3 loop reads CASSSLGQGRDEQYF. The CDR3 DNA is TGTGCCAGCAGCAGCCTGGGACAGGGGAGGGACGAGCAGTACTTC.

This clonotype was seen a handful of times. This sequence joins TRBV7-8 and TRBJ2-2; 8 positions agree with TRBD2. Trimming removed 0 bases from V and 4 bases from J; junction bases left unmatched: 10. The CDR3 has 18 amino acids. Germline CDR1 is SGHVS and CDR2 is FQNEAQ. The CDR3 protein is CASSLAGSGLAGTGELFF. In nucleotides, the CDR3 is TGTGCCAGCAGCTTAGCCGGATCTGGTCTAGCGGGCACCGGGGAGCTGTTTTTT.

V usage is TRBV11-1 and J usage is TRBJ2-2, with 8 bases identical to TRBD1. Per the germline V gene, CDR1 is SGHAT and CDR2 is FQDESV (reference sequence). CDR3 length equals 18 residues. With 0 bases clipped from V and 4 bases from J, the junction kept 10 bases outside the gene matches. CDR3 loop: CASSLARQGRRGTGELFF. The CDR3 DNA is TGTGCCAGCAGCTTAGCGCGACAGGGGCGACGCGGCACCGGGGAGCTGTTTTTT.

This clonotype has just a few counts. This chain joins TRBV12-3 or TRBV12-4 and TRBJ1-5; 7 positions agree with TRBD1. The CDR3 runs to 14 residues. The trim removed 5 bases at V and 1 base at J, leaving 2 bases unmatched. The CDR3 nucleotides read TGTGCCAGCAGTGAGGGGGCGAGCAATCAGCCCCAGCATTTT. Translated, it gives CASSEGASNQPQHF.

This clonotype has a count of ten or more. The rearrangement links TRBV4-3 to TRBJ1-1; no reliable D call. V gave up 0 bases and J gave up 0 bases, with 8 bases separating them. CDR1 is LGHNA and CDR2 is YSLEER in the germline V gene. This CDR3 has 15 residues. The CDR3 DNA follows: TGCGCCAGCAGCCAAGACGCACAGATGAACACTGAAGCTTTCTTT. Its translation is CASSQDAQMNTEAFF.